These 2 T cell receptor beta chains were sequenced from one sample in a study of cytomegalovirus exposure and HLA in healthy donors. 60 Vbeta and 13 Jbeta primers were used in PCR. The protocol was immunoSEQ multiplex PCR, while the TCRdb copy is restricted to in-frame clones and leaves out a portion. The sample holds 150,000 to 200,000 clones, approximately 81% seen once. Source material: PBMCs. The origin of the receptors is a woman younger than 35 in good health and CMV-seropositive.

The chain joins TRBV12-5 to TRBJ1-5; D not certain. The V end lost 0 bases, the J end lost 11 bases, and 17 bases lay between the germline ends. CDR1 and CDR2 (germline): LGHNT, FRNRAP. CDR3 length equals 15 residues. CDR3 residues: CASGLVSAGSGAQHF. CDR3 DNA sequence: TGTGCTAGTGGTTTGGTTTCGGCGGGGTCCGGGGCCCAGCATTTT.

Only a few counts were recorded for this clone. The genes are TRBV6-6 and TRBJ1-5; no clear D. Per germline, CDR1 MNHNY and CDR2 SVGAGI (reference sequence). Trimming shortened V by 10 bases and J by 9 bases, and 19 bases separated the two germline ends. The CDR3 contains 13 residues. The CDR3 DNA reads TGTGCCACCCGAATCGACCCTTCGGGGCCCCAGCATTTT. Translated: CATRIDPSGPQHF.